This is a list of T cell receptor beta chains from one sample in a study of OX40 agonist ivuxolimab in advanced cancers. Libraries were prepared by immunoSEQ multiplex PCR; TCRdb keeps only in-frame clonotypes and omits some of them. The sample holds some 68,000 clones, about 85% seen once. Source: CD4+ or CD8+ T cells sorted from blood, taken in a trial of the OX40 agonist ivuxolimab. Receptors originate from an adult with an advanced solid tumor such as melanoma, head and neck, liver or kidney cancer. Both conserved end residues are part of each CDR3. Fields, in order: J gene, V gene, clone size, D gene, CDR3 DNA, CDR3 protein. A D gene is named only where the DNA matches it firmly. The size entry is marked missing in some rows and otherwise reads once, few, many or a size class.

>TRBJ1-1|TRBV11-3|NA|NA
TGTGCCAGCACAAGGGACCCAGCTTTCTTT
CASTRDPAFF
>TRBJ2-3|TRBV5-1|NA|NA
TGCGCCAGCAGCCTCCTCCCGAGCACAGATACGCAGTATTTT
CASSLLPSTDTQYF
>TRBJ2-7|TRBV25-1|NA|TRBD2
TGTGCCAGCCTCCCGGGGGGAAGGACCTACGAGCAGTACTTC
CASLPGGRTYEQYF
>TRBJ2-7|TRBV5-1|NA|NA
TGCGCCAGCAGGGGGAGGACGGACTCCTACGAGCAGTACTTC
CASRGRTDSYEQYF
>TRBJ1-3|TRBV18|NA|NA
TGTGCCAGCTCACCGGGACGGCCTGGAAACACCATATATTTT
CASSPGRPGNTIYF
>TRBJ2-1|TRBV6-4|NA|NA
TGTGCCAGCAGTGTGGAAGCGGGCTTCTACAATGAGCAGTTCTTC
CASSVEAGFYNEQFF
>TRBJ1-2|TRBV5-1|NA|TRBD1
TGCGCCAGCAGATTGCTGGGGACAGGGGGCGCGGGTAATGGCTACACCTTC
CASRLLGTGGAGNGYTF
>TRBJ2-2|TRBV19|NA|TRBD1
TGTGCCAGTAGACGGACAGGTAACACCGGGGAGCTGTTTTTT
CASRRTGNTGELFF
>TRBJ1-2|TRBV30|NA|TRBD1
TGTGCCTGGAGTGCAGGGGGCTTCGGCTATGGCTACACCTTC
CAWSAGGFGYGYTF
>TRBJ2-1|TRBV27|once|NA
TGTGCCAGCAGTCCCCGCCCCAATGAGCAGTTCTTC
CASSPRPNEQFF
>TRBJ1-5|TRBV2|NA|TRBD1
TGTGCCAGCAGTGAGTCGCAGGGGGTAATAGAGCCCCAGCATTTT
CASSESQGVIEPQHF
>TRBJ1-2|TRBV30|NA|NA
TGTGCCTGGACCTCGGGGGGGGGCTACACCTTC
CAWTSGGGYTF
>TRBJ2-3|TRBV19|NA|TRBD1
TGTGCCAGTAGAGCCGGGACAGGGGGAACAGATACGCAGTATTTT
CASRAGTGGTDTQYF
>TRBJ1-2|TRBV10-1|NA|TRBD1
TGCGCCAGCAGTGACGGACAGGGGACTGGCTACACCTTC
CASSDGQGTGYTF
>TRBJ1-3|TRBV2|NA|NA
TGTGCCAGCAGTAGCCCCCTAAACAGGGCTGGAAACACCATATATTTT
CASSSPLNRAGNTIYF
>TRBJ1-2|TRBV30|NA|TRBD1
TGTGCCTGGAGTTTAAGCGGGGGACAGCGATCCTATGGCTACACCTTC
CAWSLSGGQRSYGYTF